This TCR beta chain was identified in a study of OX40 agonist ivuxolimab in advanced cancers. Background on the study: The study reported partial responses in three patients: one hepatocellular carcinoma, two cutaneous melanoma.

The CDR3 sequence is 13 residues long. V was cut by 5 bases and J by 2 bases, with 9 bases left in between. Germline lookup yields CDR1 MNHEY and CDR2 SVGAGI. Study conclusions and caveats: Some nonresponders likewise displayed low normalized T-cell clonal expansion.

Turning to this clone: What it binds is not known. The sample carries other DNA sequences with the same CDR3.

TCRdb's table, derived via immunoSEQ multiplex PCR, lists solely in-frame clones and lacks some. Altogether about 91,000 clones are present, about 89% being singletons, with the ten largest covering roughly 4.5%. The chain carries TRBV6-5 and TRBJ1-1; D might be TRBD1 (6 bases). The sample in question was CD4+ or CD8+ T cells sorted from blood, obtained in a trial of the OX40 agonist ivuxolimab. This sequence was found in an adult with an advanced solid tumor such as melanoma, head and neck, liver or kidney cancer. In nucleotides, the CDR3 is TGTGCCAGCAGTAGGACAGATAACACTGAAGCTTTCTTT. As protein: CASSRTDNTEAFF.